This is a list of T cell receptor beta chains from one sample in a study of preoperative IRX-2 immunotherapy in early breast cancer. This table comes from immunoSEQ multiplex PCR, and its TCRdb copy is limited to in-frame clones, with some not included. The sample includes about 23,000 clones, roughly nine tenths of them seen just once. The sequences come from tumor tissue, collected after IRX-2 immunotherapy. All receptors derive from a human donor with breast cancer. CDR3s include the opening cysteine and the closing phenylalanine or tryptophan. D genes are given only for firm matches. Clone size is not always given. Where it is, it says once, few, many or a class for expanded clones.

abundance	d_gene	v_gene	j_gene	CDR3aa	CDR3nt
NA	NA	TRBV7-1	TRBJ2-7	CASTGGVTYEQYF	TGTGCCTCCACAGGGGGGGTTACCTACGAGCAGTACTTC
once	TRBD2	TRBV7-2	TRBJ2-1	CASSLPPRTSRYDEQFF	TGTGCCAGCAGCTTACCTCCGCGGACTAGTCGGTATGATGAGCAGTTCTTC
NA	TRBD1	TRBV7-9	TRBJ1-6	CASSLGTGGSFNSPLHF	TGTGCCAGCAGCTTGGGGACAGGGGGTTCCTTTAATTCACCCCTCCACTTT
once	NA	TRBV10-3	TRBJ2-5	CATQIQETQYF	TGTGCCACCCAGATCCAAGAGACCCAGTACTTC
NA	TRBD1	TRBV19	TRBJ2-3	CASRRGQVWDTQYF	TGTGCCAGTAGAAGGGGACAGGTTTGGGATACGCAGTATTTT
few	NA	TRBV4-2	TRBJ1-1	CASSQQYTGEAFF	TGTGCCAGCAGCCAACAGTACACCGGTGAAGCTTTCTTT
NA	NA	TRBV11-2	TRBJ1-1	CASSSYNVGNTEAFF	TGTGCCAGCAGCTCCTACAACGTGGGGAACACTGAAGCTTTCTTT
NA	TRBD2	TRBV29-1	TRBJ2-5	CSVRTSGRAETQYF	TGCAGCGTGCGGACTAGCGGGAGGGCGGAGACCCAGTACTTC
NA	TRBD1	TRBV6-5	TRBJ2-3	CASSSIPGQGTDTQYF	TGTGCCAGCAGTTCTATTCCGGGACAGGGCACAGATACGCAGTATTTT
NA	TRBD1	TRBV7-2	TRBJ1-3	CASSLTGGGNTIYF	TGTGCCAGCAGCTTAACAGGGGGTGGAAACACCATATATTTT
NA	NA	TRBV2	TRBJ1-2	CASERTAFNYGYTF	TGTGCCAGCGAGCGGACGGCATTCAACTATGGCTACACCTTC
once	TRBD1	TRBV7-2	TRBJ2-2	CASSLATGGTGELFF	TGTGCCAGCAGCTTAGCAACAGGGGGCACCGGGGAGCTGTTTTTT
once	NA	TRBV7-9	TRBJ1-5	CASSLVGQSNQPQHF	TGTGCCAGCAGCTTAGTGGGGCAGTCCAATCAGCCCCAGCATTTT
NA	TRBD2	TRBV7-6	TRBJ2-3	CASSLGVAGETTSTDTQYF	TGTGCCAGCAGCTTGGGGGTTGCGGGGGAGACAACTAGCACAGATACGCAGTATTTT
NA	NA	TRBV6-4	TRBJ1-4	CAPGGSTNEKLFF	TGTGCCCCCGGGGGTAGCACTAATGAAAAACTGTTTTTT
NA	TRBD1	TRBV5-1	TRBJ2-7	CASSSDPGTGDGQYF	TGCGCCAGCAGCTCGGACCCGGGGACAGGGGACGGGCAGTACTTC
few	TRBD1	TRBV29-1	TRBJ2-2	CSVDRGFTGELFF	TGCAGCGTTGACAGGGGGTTCACCGGGGAGCTGTTTTTT
NA	TRBD2	TRBV4-2	TRBJ2-1	CASSLSRGLADNEQFF	TGTGCCAGCAGCCTCTCCCGGGGACTAGCGGACAATGAGCAGTTCTTC
NA	NA	TRBV5-1	TRBJ1-1	CASSLRAMNTEAFF	TGCGCCAGCAGCTTGAGGGCGATGAACACTGAAGCTTTCTTT
NA	NA	TRBV9	TRBJ1-4	CASSEGTRNEKLFF	TGTGCCAGCAGCGAGGGGACAAGGAATGAAAAACTGTTTTTT
NA	TRBD1	TRBV7-9	TRBJ1-4	CASSRLTEQGVWGNEKLFF	TGTGCCAGCAGCCGCCTTACCGAACAGGGGGTTTGGGGGAATGAAAAACTGTTTTTT
NA	TRBD1	TRBV23-1	TRBJ2-7	CASPPNRGRHEQYF	TGCGCCAGCCCCCCAAACAGGGGGCGACACGAGCAGTACTTC
NA	TRBD2	TRBV9	TRBJ2-1	CASSVAGGIWDEQFF	TGTGCCAGCAGCGTAGCGGGGGGGATTTGGGATGAGCAGTTCTTC
NA	NA	TRBV10-2	TRBJ2-3	CASSDPGRDTQYF	TGCGCCAGCAGTGACCCCGGGAGAGATACGCAGTATTTT
NA	NA	TRBV30	TRBJ2-1	CAWGERMVEQFF	TGTGCCTGGGGGGAAAGGATGGTTGAGCAGTTCTTC
NA	NA	TRBV5-1	TRBJ1-1	CASTGESTEALF	TGCGCCAGCACAGGGGAGAGCACTGAAGCTCTCTTT
NA	NA	TRBV9	TRBJ2-1	CASSVGDGDWGNEQFF	TGTGCCAGCAGCGTAGGTGACGGAGACTGGGGGAATGAGCAGTTCTTC
NA	NA	TRBV5-1	TRBJ2-1	CASSLERQSSYNEQFF	TGCGCCAGCAGCTTGGAGCGGCAGAGCTCCTACAATGAGCAGTTCTTC
NA	NA	TRBV28	TRBJ1-6	CASSFRDGHNSPLHF	TGTGCCAGCAGTTTCCGGGACGGTCATAATTCACCCCTCCACTTT
NA	NA	TRBV19	TRBJ1-3	CASSIDHSSGNTIYF	TGTGCCAGTAGTATAGATCACAGTTCTGGAAACACCATATATTTT
NA	NA	TRBV5-8	TRBJ1-1	CASSLEQREAFF	TGTGCCAGCAGCTTAGAACAACGTGAAGCTTTCTTT
NA	TRBD2	TRBV4-1	TRBJ2-1	CASSLAGGSYNEQFF	TGCGCCAGCAGTCTAGCGGGAGGGTCCTACAATGAGCAGTTCTTC
few	TRBD1	TRBV11-3	TRBJ1-3	CASSSDRGDTIYF	TGTGCCAGCAGCTCAGACAGGGGAGACACCATATATTTT
few	NA	TRBV27	TRBJ1-2	CASSLFGGYYGYTF	TGTGCCAGCAGTTTATTTGGCGGGTACTATGGCTACACCTTC
NA	TRBD1	TRBV19	TRBJ1-5	CASSTTGVNQPQHF	TGTGCCAGTAGTACGACAGGGGTCAATCAGCCCCAGCATTTT
few	NA	TRBV7-6	TRBJ2-3	CASSQIGSTDTQYF	TGTGCCAGCAGCCAGATAGGGAGCACAGATACGCAGTATTTT
NA	TRBD2	TRBV30	TRBJ2-3	CAWSRGGPPDTQYF	TGTGCCTGGTCGCGGGGGGGCCCCCCAGATACGCAGTATTTT
NA	TRBD1	TRBV5-1	TRBJ2-2	CASSSIPRTGPNTGELFF	TGCGCCAGCAGCTCCATCCCCCGGACAGGACCGAACACCGGGGAGCTGTTTTTT
NA	NA	TRBV9	TRBJ2-7	CASSPGGREQYF	TGTGCCAGCAGCCCCGGGGGAAGGGAGCAGTACTTC
NA	TRBD1	TRBV5-1	TRBJ1-5	CASSPRQGIPDQPQHF	TGCGCCAGCAGCCCCAGACAGGGGATACCGGATCAGCCCCAGCATTTT